This entry features one T cell receptor beta chain sequence. The antigen remains unidentified. Germline V gives CDR1 SGHDT, CDR2 YYEEEE. J lost 3 bases, V lost 4 bases, and 6 bases had no gene match. The CDR3 sequence is 14 residues long. This sample was included in a study of T cells in tuberculosis. The study's findings and limits: Active tuberculosis cases were adults; controls were adolescents.

Sequencing used immunoSEQ multiplex PCR; TCRdb keeps in-frame clones, though not all of them. The sample has tens of thousands of clones; around 94% are singletons. This TCR was recovered from a donor between 10 and 35 years old with latent tuberculosis or without tuberculosis infection. Material: PBMCs. The V and J genes are TRBV5-6 and TRBJ2-7; 8 bases map to TRBD1. The CDR3 nucleotides read TGTGCCAGCAGCCCAGGGGGCAGAAACTACGAGCAGTACTTC. It specifies CASSPGGRNYEQYF.